This T cell receptor (beta chain) emerged from a study of shared clonotypes between healthy human individuals. Study-level findings and limits: Represented diversity, genetic and exposure-history alike, was limited by few donors.

Comments on this clone: Its antigen is still unknown.

Here immunoSEQ multiplex PCR was the method, and the copy in TCRdb shows in-frame clones only, minus some. Altogether roughly 1.5 million clones are present, 95% to 99% being singletons, with the ten largest covering roughly 0.45%. CDR3 length: 16 amino acids. The V end was cut by 4 bases, the J end by 6 bases, with 21 bases between. Germline CDR1 and CDR2: SGHKS and YYEKEE (reference sequence). The chain combines TRBV5-5 with TRBJ2-3; a possible D gene is TRBD1 (5 bases). The sequencing sample was made of naive CD4+ T cells sorted from blood. Subset in this sample: CD45RA+ positively selected. The receptor comes from a young man in good health. The CDR3 bases are TGTGCCAGCAGCGTCAGGACGGACATTTCCCCGGATACGCAGTATTTT. Its protein is CASSVRTDISPDTQYF.